Each of the 3 T cell receptor beta chains below was sequenced from the same sample in a study of blood T cell repertoires in COVID-19. Sequencing used immunoSEQ multiplex PCR; TCRdb keeps in-frame clones, though not all of them. The sample lists under 250,000 clones; approximately 92% were seen once. Sequencing input: PBMCs or T cells enriched from blood (not recorded which). All receptors derive from a woman aged 18-29 years in a cohort exposed to, infected with or recovered from COVID-19 (not recorded which).

The sample holds one count of this clone. This chain joins TRBV11-2 and TRBJ2-3, with 10 bases lining up with TRBD2. The CDR3 is 18 amino acids. With 5 bases clipped from V and 2 bases from J, the junction kept 13 bases outside the gene matches. Germline CDR1 reads SGHAT; CDR2 reads FQNNGV. The DNA of the CDR3 is TGTGCCAGCAGCACCCGACTAGCGGGTGGGAGCTACACAGATACGCAGTATTTT. Translated: CASSTRLAGGSYTDTQYF.

This chain links TRBV7-9 with TRBJ2-3; TRBD2 matches 8 bases. The CDR3 has 14 amino acids. Trimming took 5 bases from V and 4 from J; bases not matched to a gene: 5. The germline V gene has CDR1 SEHNR and CDR2 FQNEAQ (reference sequence). The CDR3 region is CASSTTTSADTQYF. The CDR3 region has the DNA TGTGCCAGCAGCACGACGACTAGCGCAGATACGCAGTATTTT.

The DNA for the CDR3 is TGTGCCAGCAGCACAGGGGGTAATAATGAAAAACTGTTTTTT. Protein sequence: CASSTGGNNEKLFF. V is TRBV11-2 and J is TRBJ1-4, with 8 bases aligning to TRBD1. The CDR3 covers 14 residues. V lost 5 bases, J lost 4 bases, and 3 bases stayed unmatched. Germline CDR1 and CDR2: SGHAT and FQNNGV.